Each of the 20 T cell receptor beta chains below was sequenced from the same sample in a study of blood T cell repertoires in COVID-19. Data came from immunoSEQ multiplex PCR; TCRdb stores just in-frame clones and leaves some out. The table has some 57,000 clones, about 87% seen once; the top ten hold approximately 0.93%. The sequencing input was peripheral blood. These receptors originate from a man between 65 and 85 years old with acute or convalescent COVID-19.

This chain connects TRBV10-3 to TRBJ2-7, with D hard to call. The CDR3 contains 15 residues. Germline CDR1 reads ENHRY; CDR2 reads SYGVKD. V lost 2 bases, J lost 5 bases, and 16 bases lay in between. This CDR3 reads CAISEEARVPNEQYF. The DNA of the CDR3 is TGTGCCATCAGTGAGGAGGCTCGGGTCCCAAACGAGCAGTACTTC.

The chain uses TRBV5-1 and TRBJ2-5; 7 bases agree with TRBD1. Germline assignment: CDR1 SGHRS and CDR2 YFSETQ. This CDR3 contains 15 residues. V trimming: 0 bases; J trimming: 1 base; junction bases outside the gene matches: 3. The DNA of the CDR3 is TGCGCCAGCAGCTTGGACGGACAGGCCCAAGAGACCCAGTACTTC. Its protein is CASSLDGQAQETQYF.

The chain employs TRBV28 and TRBJ2-5; D is undetermined. The CDR3 is 13 amino acids. Trimming cost V 3 bases and J 5 bases, with 10 bases left between them. CDR1 and CDR2 (germline): MDHEN, SYDVKM. The CDR3 here is CASSLVGWETQYF. The DNA of the CDR3 is TGTGCCAGCAGTTTGGTGGGCTGGGAGACCCAGTACTTC.

The chain has TRBV24-1 and TRBJ2-3; 12 positions match TRBD2. This CDR3 region has 16 residues. V lost 3 bases and J lost 2; bases outside the gene matches: 2. Per the germline V gene, CDR1 is KGHDR and CDR2 is SFDVKD. CDR3 sequence: CATSDRTSGDTDTQYF. As DNA, the CDR3 is TGTGCCACCAGTGATCGGACTAGCGGGGACACAGATACGCAGTATTTT.

This sequence joins TRBV9 and TRBJ2-1; 9 nucleotides align to TRBD2. Germline V gene lookup returns CDR1 SGDLS and CDR2 YYNGEE. V shed 0 bases and J 0 bases; nucleotides not matched to a gene: 4. The CDR3 loop spans 17 amino acids. The CDR3 sequence: CASSVGLAEISYNEQFF. In nucleotides, the CDR3 is TGTGCCAGCAGCGTAGGACTAGCGGAGATCTCCTACAATGAGCAGTTCTTC.

This chain links TRBV21-1 with TRBJ2-7; the D call in the table, TRBD2, was not verified against the DNA. TRBV21-1 is reported as a pseudogene. The CDR3 runs 12 residues. The CDR3 spells CASRARNYEQYF. CDR3 in DNA: TGTGCCAGCCGAGCTAGAAATTACGAGCAGTACTTC.

The gene calls are TRBV28 and TRBJ2-3; weak D call: TRBD2 (6 bases). V shed 8 bases and J shed 5 bases, with 20 bases lying between them. The length of the CDR3 is 15 residues. The germline gives CDR1 MDHEN, CDR2 SYDVKM. This CDR3 reads CASPPGEWEEDTQYF. The CDR3, as DNA: TGTGCCAGCCCTCCGGGGGAGTGGGAGGAAGATACGCAGTATTTT.

The CDR3 DNA reads as TGTGCCAGCAGCCAAGAAGCGGGGGACGTTCGCTACGAGCAGTACTTC. It encodes CASSQEAGDVRYEQYF. This chain connects TRBV4-2 to TRBJ2-7; 8 bases fit TRBD2. The V gene's germline CDR1 is LGHNA and CDR2 YNFKEQ. V gave up 0 bases and J gave up 3 bases; unmatched junction bases: 7. There are 16 residues in the CDR3.

This chain uses TRBV18 with TRBJ2-1; no firm D call. The V gene lost 1 base and the J gene lost 8 bases, with 6 bases spanning the gap. This CDR3 has 12 residues. Germline V lookup: CDR1 KGHSH, CDR2 LQKENI. For the CDR3, the DNA is TGTGCCAGCTCACCACAGAGCTATGAGCAGTTCTTC. Encoded protein: CASSPQSYEQFF.

V gene TRBV27 combines with J gene TRBJ2-4, with D perhaps TRBD2 (6 bases). V lost 11 bases to trimming and J lost 1 base, with 9 bases between them. Per germline, CDR1 MNHEY and CDR2 SMNVEV (reference sequence). The CDR3 sequence is 12 residues long. CDR3 in amino acids: CASGVAKNIQYF. CDR3 nucleotides: TGTGCCTCGGGGGTCGCCAAAAACATTCAGTACTTC.

The V gene is TRBV2, the J gene TRBJ2-5; 9 bases fit TRBD2. This CDR3 is built from 16 residues. Germline V CDR1 and CDR2: SNHLY, FYNNEI. V was pared by 7 bases and J by 2 bases, with 11 bases of the junction left unmatched. The CDR3 DNA follows: TGTGCCAGCACTGACAGACTAGCGGCAAATCAAGAGACCCAGTACTTC. Translating it yields CASTDRLAANQETQYF. The full variable domain, completed using reference TRBV2 and TRBJ2-5, is EPEVTQTPSHQVTQMGQEVILRCVPISNHLYFYWYRQILGQKVEFLVSFYNNEISEKSEIFDDQFSVERPDGSNFTLKIRSTKLEDSAMYFCASTDRLAANQETQYFGPGTRLLVL.

V gene TRBV27 combines with J gene TRBJ1-2, with 7 bases fitting TRBD1. CDR3 length: 15 amino acids. Per germline, CDR1 MNHEY and CDR2 SMNVEV (reference sequence). Losses at the gene ends were 5 bases for V and 2 bases for J; bases not matched to a gene: 8. CDR3 in amino acids: CASSPWDRLNYGYTF. The CDR3 DNA sequence: TGTGCCAGCAGTCCCTGGGACAGATTAAACTATGGCTACACCTTC.

With regard to this clone: A read error may account for a junction end that differs from germline. V gene TRBV12-3 or TRBV12-4 combines with J gene TRBJ1-2; 12 nucleotides match TRBD1. CDR3 length: 13 amino acids. For the CDR3, the DNA is TGTGCCAGCATCATAAGGGGACAGGGGGCTTTCTCCTTC. Translated, it gives CASIIRGQGAFSF.

J is TRBJ2-5 and V is TRBV11-2; 7 bases fit TRBD2. The CDR3 sequence is 16 residues long. The germline V gene has CDR1 SGHAT and CDR2 FQNNGV. Trimming at V came to 5 bases and at J to 2 bases, leaving 11 bases not matched to a gene. CDR3 coding DNA: TGTGCCAGCAGCCCCGTTGAATACGGGGGGCAAGAGACCCAGTACTTC. Its translation is CASSPVEYGGQETQYF.

The V call is TRBV7-8, the J call TRBJ1-2, with TRBD1 matching over 10 bases. The CDR3 length is 16 residues. From germline, CDR1 is SGHVS and CDR2 FQNEAQ. Germline trimming cut 5 bases from V and 7 bases from J; bases unmatched to any gene: 13. CDR3 sequence (DNA): TGTGCCAGCAGCAAACAGACAGGGGGCTTTGTGGGTGGCTACACCTTC. This encodes CASSKQTGGFVGGYTF.

The rearrangement links TRBV11-2 to TRBJ1-5; D gene unclear. Trimming removed 0 bases at V and 4 bases at J, with 10 bases between. The germline V gene has CDR1 SGHAT and CDR2 FQNNGV. CDR3 length equals 15 residues. The CDR3 DNA reads as TGTGCCAGCAGCTTAGATCAGCGATCGAATCAGCCCCAGCATTTT. Its translation is CASSLDQRSNQPQHF.

In its sample, this clone was seen a few times. V and J are TRBV11-2 and TRBJ2-7, with TRBD2 matching over 16 bases. V lost 4 bases, J lost 1 base, and 10 bases stayed unmatched. In germline, CDR1 is SGHAT, CDR2 FQNNGV. This CDR3 is built from 19 residues. CDR3 DNA: TGTGCCAGCAGCTCCCCGGGACTAGCGGGAGGGCCGTCATCCTACGAGCAGTACTTC. It specifies CASSSPGLAGGPSSYEQYF.

The chain is built from TRBV7-9 and TRBJ2-3, with D maybe TRBD1 (5 bases). V dropped 5 bases and J dropped 4 bases, with 19 bases sitting between them. Per germline, CDR1 SEHNR and CDR2 FQNEAQ (reference sequence). The CDR3 length is 16 residues. This CDR3 reads CASSPLVTQGSDTQYF. The CDR3 region has the DNA TGTGCCAGCAGCCCCTTGGTCACGCAGGGCTCAGATACGCAGTATTTT.

A single count supports this clone. The genes are TRBV18 and TRBJ1-3, with D unclear. V was trimmed by 1 base and J by 2 bases, leaving 9 bases between them. The CDR3 has 15 amino acids. Per the germline V gene, CDR1 is KGHSH and CDR2 is LQKENI. The CDR3 DNA sequence: TGTGCCAGCTCACCACAAACTTCCGCTGGAAACACCATATATTTT. This translates into CASSPQTSAGNTIYF.

V is TRBV20-1 and J is TRBJ2-1; perhaps TRBD1 as D (6 bases). CDR3 size: 14 residues. V dropped 3 bases and J dropped 4 bases, with 13 bases sitting between them. Germline CDR1 reads DFQATT; CDR2 reads SNEGSKA (reference sequence). In DNA, the CDR3 is TGCAGTGCTAGTCCAGGGGCCTCTTACAATGAGCAGTTCTTC. It translates to CSASPGASYNEQFF.